These 27 T cell receptor beta chains were all obtained from the same sample, sequenced in a study of tumor-infiltrating lymphocytes in primary liver carcinoma. Unsorted whole blood yielded blood RNA, and germline DNA was extracted as well. Researchers generated TCR beta cDNA from about 530 ng of total RNA, relying on a constant-region primer. Three nested multiplex PCR rounds, a slightly modified ARM-PCR, produced the libraries for TCR beta. Primers for the first two PCR rounds were TRBV1-TRBV30 forward primers and a C-beta reverse primer (about 10 cycles per round). TCRdb itself ran the multiplex PCR reads through MiXCR, one entry per CDR3 protein. Of about 330,000 distinct CDR3 sequences in the sample, around three fifths are singletons; the top ten hold about 6.3%. Sequenced material: peripheral blood. These receptors were collected from a man aged 35 to 55 with primary liver carcinoma and hepatitis B virus infection.

V and J are TRBV6-6 and TRBJ2-3; 7 bases line up with TRBD1. CDR3 length: 16 amino acids. Germline CDR1 MNHNY, CDR2 SVGAGI (reference sequence). Trimming removed 2 bases from V and 0 bases from J; junction bases left unmatched: 5. In DNA form, the CDR3 reads TGTGCCAGCAGTTACACCAACAGGGGTAGCACAGATACGCAGTATTTT. This gives the protein CASSYTNRGSTDTQYF.

For this clonotype: The CDR3 does not close with the conserved phenylalanine or tryptophan, likely indicating a read error. This CDR3 is CDNSEGSGRSYEQYL. CDR3 coding DNA: TGTGACAACAGCGAAGGAAGCGGCCGCTCCTACGAGCAGTACTTA. The chain couples TRBV11-2 to TRBJ2-7; D possibly corresponds to TRBD2 (5 bases). The CDR3 runs 15 residues. Germline V gives CDR1 SGHAT, CDR2 FQNNGV.

About this clonotype itself: A read error may produce the germline difference seen at one junction end. The gene calls are TRBV11-2 and TRBJ2-3, with D possibly being TRBD2 (5 bases). Germline-derived CDR1 and CDR2 are SGHAT and FQNNGV. This CDR3 region has 15 residues. The CDR3 reads CASSFLAGGEDAQYF. CDR3 in DNA: TGTGCCAGCAGCTTTTTGGCAGGAGGTGAAGATGCGCAGTATTTT.

With respect to this clonotype: At one boundary the junction diverges from the germline segment, which might be a read error. The chain links TRBV11-2 to TRBJ2-7; 10 nucleotides agree with TRBD2. Germline V gene lookup returns CDR1 SGHAT and CDR2 FQNNGV. This CDR3 spans 15 amino acids. The CDR3 reads CASGQLAGPSYEQYF. In nucleotides, the CDR3 is TGTGCCAGCGGCCAACTAGCGGGGCCGTCCTACGAGCAGTATTTC.

Points on this clonotype: Since a much larger clone is just one base distant, this may be a read error. The V call is TRBV6-6, the J call TRBJ1-5, with a possible D match to TRBD1 (5 bases). The CDR3 consists of 15 residues. The V end was cut by 7 bases, the J end by 8 bases, with 21 bases between. Germline assignment: CDR1 MNHNY and CDR2 SVGAGI (reference sequence). The CDR3 here is CASNEKGSQGKPQHF. DNA for the CDR3: TGTGCCAGCAATGAAAAGGGGTCGCAAGGTAAGCCCCAGCATTTT.

Notes on this clonotype: This may be a read error, as it is one base from a much larger clone. This chain links TRBV6-6 with TRBJ1-4; TRBD1 matches at 8 bases. The junction had 17 bases not matched to a gene; V was cut back by 7 bases and J by 13 bases. The CDR3 covers 15 residues. Germline loops: CDR1 MNHNY, CDR2 SVGAGI (reference sequence). The CDR3 here is CASIKGQVELGALFF. As DNA, the CDR3 is TGTGCCAGCATTAAGGGACAGGTCGAGTTAGGGGCACTGTTTTTT.

This clonotype has just a few counts. This chain links TRBV6-5 with TRBJ2-7; TRBD2 might be the D (6 bases). V was shortened by 2 bases and J by 2 bases, with 13 bases between the two germline ends. The germline V gene encodes CDR1 MNHEY and CDR2 SVGAGI. CDR3 length: 15 amino acids. The CDR3 reads CASSYGGDSPYEQYF. Here the CDR3 DNA reads TGTGCCAGCAGTTACGGAGGGGATTCTCCCTACGAGCAGTACTTC.

This clonotype was recorded at least ten times. The DNA for the CDR3 is TGTGCCAAAACGGATCCGCGGGGCCGCACAGATACGCAGTATTTT. Amino acids: CAKTDPRGRTDTQYF. The rearrangement links TRBV6-5 to TRBJ2-3, with a weak D call TRBD2 (6 bases). Germline CDR1 and CDR2: MNHEY and SVGAGI. V was pared by 10 bases and J by 1 base, with 18 bases between. CDR3 length: 15 amino acids.

As concerns this clonotype: This clone may be a read error of a much larger clone one base away. The rearrangement joins TRBV6-6 to TRBJ1-1; unclear D gene. The CDR3 consists of 13 residues. The germline V gene encodes CDR1 MNHNY and CDR2 SVGAGI (reference sequence). The V end lost 5 bases, the J end lost 8 bases, and 15 bases lay between the germline ends. The CDR3 region is CASSTRTVVEAFF. CDR3 sequence (DNA): TGTGCCAGCAGTACGAGGACGGTGGTAGAAGCTTTCTTT.

This clonotype has only one observation. One end of the junction does not line up with germline, which may come from a read error. The rearrangement links TRBV6-2 or TRBV6-3 to TRBJ2-7, with D maybe TRBD1 (6 bases). CDR3 length: 13 residues. Germline CDR1 reads MNHEY; CDR2 reads SVGEGT. CDR3 loop: CASSQPDSYDQYF. The CDR3 DNA sequence: TGTGCCAGCAGTCAACCGGACAGCTACGACCAGTACTTC.

About this clonotype itself: One junction end does not reproduce the germline sequence, and a read error may be involved. The chain links TRBV6-2 or TRBV6-3 to TRBJ1-5, with no clear D. The CDR3 runs 16 residues. Germline CDR1 MNHEY, CDR2 SVGEGT. The CDR3 spells CATSYSWQISYQPQHF. In DNA form, the CDR3 reads TGTGCCACCAGTTACTCGTGGCAGATCAGCTATCAGCCCCAGCATTTT.

In regard to this clonotype: A junction end diverges from the germline sequence, so it may reflect a read error. The V gene is TRBV11-2, the J gene TRBJ2-2, with 11 bases fitting TRBD1. CDR3 length: 17 amino acids. Per germline, CDR1 SGHAT and CDR2 FQNNGV. The CDR3 bases are TGTGCCAGCAGCCAAAAAGGACAGGGGGCACACACCGGGGAGCTGCTTTTT. Translated, it gives CASSQKGQGAHTGELLF.

Comments on this clonotype: A much more abundant neighbour one base away suggests this may be a read error. Here the CDR3 omits its conserved ending phenylalanine or tryptophan, so a read error is the likely source. J is TRBJ2-7 and V is TRBV12-3 or TRBV12-4; D is tentatively TRBD1 or TRBD2 (5 bases each). CDR3 length: 13 amino acids. Trimming removed 5 bases at V and 6 bases at J, with 14 bases between. CDR3: CASSPGPLGEQYL. As DNA, the CDR3 is TGTGCCAGCAGTCCGGGGCCATTGGGCGAGCAGTACCTC.

This clonotype has just a few counts. The V gene is TRBV5-6, the J gene TRBJ2-1, with TRBD1 as a possible D gene (5 bases). The V and J ends lost 2 bases and 4 bases respectively, with 10 bases between them. CDR1 SGHDT and CDR2 YYEEEE come from the germline V gene. The CDR3 spans 14 residues. CDR3 loop: CASSLGQGYNEQFF. CDR3 bases: TGTGCCAGCAGCTTAGGGCAGGGTTACAATGAGCAGTTCTTC. The whole variable domain, remainder taken from reference TRBV5-6 and TRBJ2-1, is DAGVTQSPTHLIKTRGQQVTLRCSPKSGHDTVSWYQQALGQGPQFIFQYYEEEERQRGNFPDRFSGHQFPNYSSELNVNALLLGDSALYLCASSLGQGYNEQFFGPGTRLTVL.

Worth noting for this clonotype: This CDR3 is missing its conserved last phenylalanine or tryptophan, likely due to a read error. The limits of the CDR3 on the DNA are not certain, so only TCRdb's listed CDR3 is given. The V call is TRBV11-2, the J call TRBJ2-7. Germline V gene data show CDR1 as SGHAT and CDR2 as FQNNGV. The CDR3 extends over 14 residues, inclusive of both ends. The CDR3 loop reads CASSLGRRPYELYY.

This clonotype occurred many times. The J gene is TRBJ2-1, the V gene TRBV12-3 or TRBV12-4, with TRBD2 identical over 8 bases. The CDR3 has 14 amino acids. The V and J ends lost 5 bases and 5 bases, in that order; junction bases with no gene match: 5. The CDR3 region is CASSPGLEDNEQFF. As DNA, the CDR3 is TGTGCCAGCAGTCCGGGACTAGAAGACAATGAGCAGTTCTTC.

To note about this clonotype: A much larger clonotype is one base distant, so this may be a read error. This chain connects TRBV5-1 to TRBJ2-3; possibly TRBD2 for D (6 bases). The CDR3 loop spans 16 amino acids. Germline CDR1 and CDR2: SGHRS and YFSETQ. The DNA of the CDR3 is TGCGCCAGCTGCTTGGCAGCGGGTTATAGCACAGATACGCAGTATTTT. This translates into CASCLAAGYSTDTQYF. Complete variable domain (other parts from reference TRBV5-1 and TRBJ2-3): KAGVTQTPRYLIKTRGQQVTLSCSPISGHRSVSWYQQTPGQGLQFLFEYFSETQRNKGNFPGRFSGRQFSNSRSEMNVSTLELGDSALYLCASCLAAGYSTDTQYFGPGTRLTVL.

Ten or more counts support this clonotype. This chain connects TRBV10-3 to TRBJ2-3, with TRBD2 matching over 9 bases. The CDR3 length is 13 residues. Trimming cost V 10 bases and J 4 bases; bases outside gene matches: 6. The V gene's germline CDR1 is ENHRY and CDR2 SYGVKD. The CDR3 loop reads CATLAGAADTQYF. CDR3 coding DNA: TGTGCCACCTTAGCGGGAGCCGCAGATACGCAGTATTTT.

The chain links TRBV1 to TRBJ2-4; the tabulated D call, TRBD2, remains unverified against the DNA. TRBV1 counts as a pseudogene. The CDR3 spans 16 residues. The CDR3 DNA sequence: TGCACCAGCAGCTTTAAGGGACTAGCGGTTAAAAGCGTTCAGTACTTC. Residues: CTSSFKGLAVKSVQYF.

This sequence joins TRBV30 and TRBJ1-1, with D maybe TRBD1 (5 bases). The CDR3 is made up of 13 amino acids. The V gene lost 4 bases and the J gene lost 5 bases, with 14 bases spanning the gap. Germline CDR1 and CDR2: GTSNPN and SVGIG (reference sequence). This CDR3 is CAWTKDTGTEAFF. As DNA, the CDR3 is TGTGCCTGGACGAAGGACACCGGTACTGAAGCTTTCTTT.

About this clonotype: One end of the junction is discordant with germline, which a read error may explain. The chain has TRBV11-2 and TRBJ2-6, with a weak D call TRBD1 (5 bases). Germline V gene data show CDR1 as SGHAT and CDR2 as FQNNGV. The CDR3 loop spans 16 amino acids. CDR3 region: CVSSLGSLSGANVQTF. Here the CDR3 DNA reads TGTGTCAGCAGCTTAGGCTCCCTCTCTGGGGCCAACGTCCAGACTTTC.

The chain links TRBV28 to TRBJ2-1; D remains unclear. Trimming left V 7 bases short and J 3 bases short, with 31 bases between. Looked up from germline, CDR1 is MDHEN and CDR2 is SYDVKM. The length of the CDR3 is 20 residues. The CDR3 is CASTPSLLARCKDFYNEQFF. Here the CDR3 DNA reads TGTGCCAGCACCCCCAGCTTACTGGCGAGATGTAAAGACTTCTACAATGAGCAGTTCTTC.

This clonotype appeared many times. The gene calls are TRBV11-3 and TRBJ2-7; D is perhaps TRBD2 (6 bases). Germline-derived CDR1 and CDR2 are SGHNT and YENEEA. This CDR3 has 13 amino acids. V was clipped by 5 bases and J by 3 bases, with 11 bases between them. The CDR3 reads CASSRDSGYEQYF. The CDR3 DNA is TGTGCCAGCAGCCGGGACTCAGGCTACGAGCAGTACTTC.

The chain employs TRBV10-1 and TRBJ1-6; D is uncertain. Trimming took off 3 bases at V and 10 bases at J, with 10 bases between the two ends. Looked up from germline, CDR1 is WNHNN and CDR2 is SYGVQD (reference sequence). The CDR3 totals 13 residues. CDR3 region: CASSDVRESPLHF. The CDR3 region has the DNA TGCGCCAGCAGTGACGTGAGGGAATCACCCCTCCACTTT.

About this clonotype itself: One end of the junction is discordant with germline, which a read error may explain. The chain carries TRBV29-1 and TRBJ2-3; no reliable D call. In germline, CDR1 is SQVTM, CDR2 ANQGSEA. The CDR3 is 14 residues long. CDR3 coding DNA: TGCTGCGTCGCCAAGGGATCCAGCACAGATACGCAGTATTTT. Its translation is CCVAKGSSTDTQYF.

Remarks on this clonotype: A junction boundary mismatches the germline segment, possibly from a read error. V gene TRBV11-2 combines with J gene TRBJ2-1; maybe TRBD2 (5 bases). CDR1 is SGHAT and CDR2 is FQNNGV in the germline V gene. CDR3 size: 15 residues. The DNA of the CDR3 is TGTACCAGCAGCTTAGAACCGGGGTGCTACAATGAGCAGTTCTTC. Translating gives CTSSLEPGCYNEQFF.

Ten or more counts support this clonotype. At one boundary the junction diverges from the germline segment, which might be a read error. The V and J genes are TRBV29-1 and TRBJ1-2, with unresolved D. The germline V gene has CDR1 SQVTM and CDR2 ANQGSEA. CDR3 size: 12 residues. CDR3 amino acids: CSGERFDYGYTF. The DNA of the CDR3 is TGCAGCGGTGAAAGGTTTGACTATGGCTACACCTTC. Full variable domain (outside the CDR3, taken from reference TRBV29-1 and TRBJ1-2): SAVISQKPSRDICQRGTSLTIQCQVDSQVTMMFWYRQQPGQSLTLIATANQGSEATYESGFVIDKFPISRPNLTFSTLTVSNMSPEDSSIYLCSGERFDYGYTFGSGTRLTVV.